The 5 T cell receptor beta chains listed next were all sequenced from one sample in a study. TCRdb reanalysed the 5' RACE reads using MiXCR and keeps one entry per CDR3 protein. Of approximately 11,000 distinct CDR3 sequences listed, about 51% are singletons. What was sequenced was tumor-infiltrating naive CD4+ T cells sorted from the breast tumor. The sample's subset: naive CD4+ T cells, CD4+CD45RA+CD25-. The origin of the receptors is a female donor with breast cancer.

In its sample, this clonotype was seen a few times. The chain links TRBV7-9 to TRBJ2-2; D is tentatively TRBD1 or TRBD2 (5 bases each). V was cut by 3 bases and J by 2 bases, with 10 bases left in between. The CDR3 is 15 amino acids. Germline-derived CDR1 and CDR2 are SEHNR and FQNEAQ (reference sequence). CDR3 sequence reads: CASSFGGSNTGELFF. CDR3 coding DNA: TGTGCCAGCAGCTTTGGGGGATCTAACACCGGGGAGCTGTTTTTT.

CDR3 residues: CASSYSGGSGANVLTF. The CDR3 region has the DNA TGTGCCAGCAGTTACTCAGGGGGTTCTGGGGCCAACGTCCTGACTTTC. V and J are TRBV6-2 or TRBV6-3 and TRBJ2-6; maybe TRBD1 (6 bases). This CDR3 spans 16 amino acids. CDR1 is MNHEY, CDR2 SVGEGT, per germline. Trimming left V 0 bases short and J 1 base short, with 7 bases between.

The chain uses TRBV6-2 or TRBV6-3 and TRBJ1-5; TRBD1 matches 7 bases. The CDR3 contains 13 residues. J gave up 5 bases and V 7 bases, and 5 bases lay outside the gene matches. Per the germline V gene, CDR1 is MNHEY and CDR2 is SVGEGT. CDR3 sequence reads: CASKTQGDQPQHF. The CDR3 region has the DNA TGTGCCAGCAAGACGCAGGGGGATCAGCCCCAGCATTTT.

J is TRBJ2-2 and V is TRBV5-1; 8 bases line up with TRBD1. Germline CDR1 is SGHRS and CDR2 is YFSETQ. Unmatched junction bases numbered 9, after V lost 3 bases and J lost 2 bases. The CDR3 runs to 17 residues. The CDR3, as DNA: TGCGCCAGCAGCTCCACCGGACAGGGTATAAACACCGGGGAGCTGTTTTTT. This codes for CASSSTGQGINTGELFF.

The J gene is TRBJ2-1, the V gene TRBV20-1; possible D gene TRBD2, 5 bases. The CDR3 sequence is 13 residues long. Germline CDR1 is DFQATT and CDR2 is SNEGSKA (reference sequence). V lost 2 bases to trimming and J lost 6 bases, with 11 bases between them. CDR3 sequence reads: CSARISSGNEQFF. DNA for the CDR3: TGCAGTGCTAGAATCTCCAGCGGCAATGAGCAGTTCTTC.